This is a list of T cell receptor beta chains from one sample in a study of cytomegalovirus exposure and HLA in healthy donors. Profiled with immunoSEQ multiplex PCR; TCRdb holds only in-frame clones, not every one. The repertoire holds 140,000 to 150,000 clones, approximately 85% seen once, with 0.5% to 0.65% in the top ten. The sample comprised PBMCs. These receptors were taken from a woman in her forties in good health and CMV-seronegative. CDR3s include the opening cysteine and the closing phenylalanine or tryptophan. D genes are given only for firm matches. Not every row has a clone size; where given, it reads once, few, many or a size class.

v_call: TRBV7-9; j_call: TRBJ2-1; d_call: TRBD2; clone_size: NA; cdr3_aa: CSSRGGGTSGTNEQFF; cdr3_nt: TGTTCCAGCAGGGGCGGAGGGACTAGCGGGACCAATGAGCAGTTCTTC
v_call: TRBV7-9; j_call: TRBJ2-1; d_call: TRBD1; clone_size: NA; cdr3_aa: CASSFRGPTGEQFF; cdr3_nt: TGTGCCAGCAGCTTCAGGGGGCCTACTGGTGAGCAGTTCTTC
v_call: TRBV11-3; j_call: TRBJ2-3; d_call: NA; clone_size: once; cdr3_aa: CASSLRDSGTDTQYF; cdr3_nt: TGTGCCAGCAGCTTACGAGATTCGGGCACAGATACGCAGTATTTT
v_call: TRBV5-8; j_call: TRBJ2-7; d_call: NA; clone_size: NA; cdr3_aa: CASSLMGALSYEQHF; cdr3_nt: TGTGCCAGCAGCTTGATGGGGGCCCTCTCCTACGAGCAGCACTTC
v_call: TRBV30; j_call: TRBJ1-3; d_call: NA; clone_size: NA; cdr3_aa: CAWRFAGSAGNTIYF; cdr3_nt: TGTGCCTGGAGGTTCGCGGGGAGCGCTGGAAACACCATATATTTT
v_call: TRBV7-9; j_call: TRBJ2-2; d_call: TRBD1; clone_size: NA; cdr3_aa: CASSLLAGGTGELFF; cdr3_nt: TGTGCCAGCAGCTTATTGGCAGGGGGTACCGGGGAGCTGTTTTTT
v_call: TRBV11-3; j_call: TRBJ2-5; d_call: NA; clone_size: NA; cdr3_aa: CASSSGPQETQYF; cdr3_nt: TGTGCCAGCAGCTCTGGCCCTCAAGAGACCCAGTACTTC
v_call: TRBV2; j_call: TRBJ2-5; d_call: TRBD1; clone_size: once; cdr3_aa: CASADRGRRVETQYF; cdr3_nt: TGTGCCAGCGCCGACAGGGGGCGAAGGGTGGAGACCCAGTACTTC
v_call: TRBV5-1; j_call: TRBJ2-1; d_call: TRBD2; clone_size: NA; cdr3_aa: CASSLSPSGAYNEQFF; cdr3_nt: TGCGCCAGCAGCTTGTCGCCTAGCGGGGCGTACAATGAGCAGTTCTTC
v_call: TRBV19; j_call: TRBJ2-1; d_call: NA; clone_size: NA; cdr3_aa: CASSIPESLYNEQFF; cdr3_nt: TGTGCCAGTAGTATCCCCGAGTCCCTCTACAATGAGCAGTTCTTC
v_call: TRBV7-9; j_call: TRBJ2-7; d_call: TRBD1; clone_size: NA; cdr3_aa: CSSSLTGASYEQYF; cdr3_nt: TGTTCCAGCAGCTTAACAGGGGCCTCCTACGAGCAGTACTTC
v_call: TRBV5-1; j_call: TRBJ2-7; d_call: NA; clone_size: NA; cdr3_aa: CASSLGDKTYEQYF; cdr3_nt: TGCGCCAGCAGCTTGGGGGACAAGACCTACGAGCAGTACTTC
v_call: TRBV6-5; j_call: TRBJ2-5; d_call: TRBD2; clone_size: NA; cdr3_aa: CASSYSTSGETQYF; cdr3_nt: TGTGCCAGCAGTTACTCGACTAGCGGAGAGACCCAGTACTTC
v_call: TRBV5-1; j_call: TRBJ2-1; d_call: NA; clone_size: NA; cdr3_aa: CASSLGGLGYNDGQFF; cdr3_nt: TGCGCCAGCAGCTTGGGGGGCCTGGGCTACAATGATGGGCAGTTCTTC
v_call: TRBV7-9; j_call: TRBJ2-7; d_call: TRBD2; clone_size: NA; cdr3_aa: CASSSTSGRTYEQYF; cdr3_nt: TGTGCCAGCAGCTCGACTAGCGGGAGGACCTACGAGCAGTACTTC
v_call: TRBV7-7; j_call: TRBJ2-7; d_call: NA; clone_size: NA; cdr3_aa: CASSLGGQDEQYF; cdr3_nt: TGTGCTAGCAGCTTAGGGGGGCAGGACGAGCAGTACTTC
v_call: TRBV28; j_call: TRBJ2-7; d_call: TRBD1; clone_size: NA; cdr3_aa: CASGTGGTEQYF; cdr3_nt: TGTGCCAGTGGGACAGGGGGTACTGAGCAGTACTTC
v_call: TRBV30; j_call: TRBJ1-5; d_call: NA; clone_size: NA; cdr3_aa: CAWNPGPGQPQHF; cdr3_nt: TGTGCCTGGAATCCAGGGCCTGGGCAGCCCCAGCATTTT
v_call: TRBV6-1; j_call: TRBJ2-7; d_call: NA; clone_size: once; cdr3_aa: CASRLADSYEQYF; cdr3_nt: TGTGCCAGCAGACTAGCCGACTCCTACGAGCAGTACTTC
v_call: TRBV21-1; j_call: TRBJ1-4; d_call: NA; clone_size: NA; cdr3_aa: CASSKEKWTYGKPDTSNEKLFF; cdr3_nt: TGTGCCAGCAGCAAAGAAAAATGGACTTACGGGAAGCCGGATACCAGTAATGAAAAACTGTTTTTT
v_call: TRBV27; j_call: TRBJ2-7; d_call: NA; clone_size: NA; cdr3_aa: CASSRNGGYEQYF; cdr3_nt: TGTGCCAGCAGTAGGAATGGAGGCTACGAGCAGTACTTC
v_call: TRBV11-3; j_call: TRBJ1-2; d_call: TRBD1; clone_size: NA; cdr3_aa: CASSFPDRGGYTF; cdr3_nt: TGTGCCAGCAGCTTCCCTGACAGGGGAGGCTACACCTTC
v_call: TRBV7-9; j_call: TRBJ2-7; d_call: NA; clone_size: once; cdr3_aa: CASSPLSGAEQYF; cdr3_nt: TGTGCCAGCAGCCCTCTGAGTGGTGCGGAGCAGTACTTC
v_call: TRBV6-5; j_call: TRBJ2-7; d_call: NA; clone_size: NA; cdr3_aa: CASSLTSNRNQYF; cdr3_nt: TGTGCCAGCAGCCTCACCTCCAACAGGAACCAGTACTTC
v_call: TRBV7-9; j_call: TRBJ2-7; d_call: TRBD2; clone_size: NA; cdr3_aa: CASSSLSSGLSYEQYF; cdr3_nt: TGTGCCAGCAGCTCCCTGTCTAGCGGGTTGAGCTACGAGCAGTACTTC
v_call: TRBV5-1; j_call: TRBJ2-7; d_call: TRBD2; clone_size: NA; cdr3_aa: CASSLDPSGTYEQYF; cdr3_nt: TGCGCCAGCAGCTTGGATCCTAGCGGGACGTACGAGCAGTACTTC
v_call: TRBV10-1; j_call: TRBJ2-7; d_call: TRBD1; clone_size: NA; cdr3_aa: CASSRGQNYEQYF; cdr3_nt: TGCGCCAGCAGCAGGGGACAGAACTACGAGCAGTACTTC
v_call: TRBV6-5; j_call: TRBJ1-1; d_call: NA; clone_size: NA; cdr3_aa: CASSYGPGVMNTEAFF; cdr3_nt: TGTGCCAGCAGTTACGGTCCAGGGGTGATGAACACTGAAGCTTTCTTT
v_call: TRBV6-6; j_call: TRBJ2-1; d_call: NA; clone_size: NA; cdr3_aa: CASSWTPSYNEQFF; cdr3_nt: TGTGCCAGCTCATGGACTCCCTCCTACAATGAGCAGTTCTTC
v_call: TRBV5-6; j_call: TRBJ2-1; d_call: TRBD1; clone_size: NA; cdr3_aa: CASSWDRANEQFF; cdr3_nt: TGTGCCAGCAGCTGGGACAGGGCCAATGAGCAGTTCTTC
v_call: TRBV11-3; j_call: TRBJ2-1; d_call: NA; clone_size: NA; cdr3_aa: CASTPGDGNNEQFF; cdr3_nt: TGTGCCAGCACCCCGGGGGACGGAAACAATGAGCAGTTCTTC